This paragraph covers one T cell receptor beta chain sequence. CDR3 length equals 15 residues. Trimming cost V 1 base and J 6 bases; bases outside gene matches: 7. Germline V gives CDR1 ENHRY, CDR2 SYGVKD. None of the donors, who were healthy HIV-negative adults, had recently had acute infections or vaccinations. Per sorted-subset replicate PCR, input was 200 to 250 ng DNA, representing around 29,000 T cell genomes. Here immunoSEQ multiplex PCR was the method, and the copy in TCRdb shows in-frame clones only, minus some. The profile shows 650,000 to 700,000 clones, 80% to 95% of them singletons. These data are taken from a study of shared clonotypes between healthy human individuals. The wider study: The donors, two women and a few men, were aged 18 to 49.

The J gene is TRBJ2-7, the V gene TRBV10-3, with 9 bases lining up with TRBD1. This clonotype originated in a man aged 18 to 30 in good health. Some clones in this sample may be carry-over from other donors' samples. What was sequenced was memory CD8+ T cells from PBMCs. The subset was: CD45RO+ cells pooled with CCR7-negative TemRA cells. In DNA form, the CDR3 reads TGTGCCATCAGTGAGTTAGGGACAGGGTCGAGCGAGCAGTACTTC. It translates to CAISELGTGSSEQYF.